Included here is one TCR beta chain sequence, with context. No antigen is known for it. CDR3 length equals 14 residues. Germline V gene sequence: CDR1 SGHNT, CDR2 YYREEE (reference sequence). The germline V and J ends were trimmed by 4 bases and 3 bases, with 10 bases remaining between them. TCRdb's table, derived via immunoSEQ multiplex PCR, lists solely in-frame clones and lacks some. The sample lists about 86,000 clones; more than 75% were seen once. The data stem from a study of T cell responses to AZD1222 COVID-19 vaccine. Study-level points and caveats: As reported, nearly half of all spike-specific TCRs target variant regions that are unmutated. Spike-specific TCR breadth and depth rose after two AZD1222 doses.

The V gene is TRBV5-4, the J gene TRBJ2-2, with D tentatively TRBD1 (5 bases). The source of this sequence is an adult in good health. The specimen comprised peripheral blood, sampled on day 0 of AZD1222 vaccination. CDR3 loop: CASSLGPDTGELFF. In DNA, the CDR3 is TGTGCCAGCAGCCTGGGGCCGGACACCGGGGAGCTGTTTTTT.